This T cell receptor beta chain came from a study of T cell repertoires in cytomegalovirus infection. This clonotype was recorded a few times. Its antigen remains unidentified. Study findings and constraints: CMV-specific TCR beta clonotypes restricted by HLA-C were the ones dominating the ex vivo response.

Each CDR3 protein gets one entry after TCRdb re-called the reads with MiXCR. The data contain around 540,000 distinct CDR3 sequences, about 33% of them singletons. Here the sequenced sample was cultured PBMCs, taken from culture after CMV antigen stimulation. This sequence was found in a human donor in good health (CMV status not recorded). Some clones in this sample may be carry-over from other donors' samples.

In DNA, the CDR3 is TGTGCCAGCAGCTTATTTCTAGCGGGGTACAATGAGCAGTTCTTC. It specifies CASSLFLAGYNEQFF. The chain is built from TRBV7-6 and TRBJ2-1; 9 bases agree with TRBD2. Looked up from germline, CDR1 is SGHVS and CDR2 is FNYEAQ. The CDR3 is 15 residues long. Germline trimming cut 2 bases from V and 4 bases from J; bases unmatched to any gene: 3. Together with reference TRBV7-6 and TRBJ2-1, the CDR3 gives the full variable domain: GAGVSQSPRYKVTKRGQDVALRCDPISGHVSLYWYRQALGQGPEFLTYFNYEAQQDKSGLPNDRFSAERPEGSISTLTIQRTEQRDSAMYRCASSLFLAGYNEQFFGPGTRLTVL.